The 16 T cell receptor beta chains presented below share a single source sample, sequenced in a study of T cells after yellow fever vaccination. One entry per CDR3 protein results from TCRdb running MiXCR on the 5' RACE reads. Of about 160,000 distinct CDR3 sequences listed, 6% to 7.5% are singletons. The sequenced sample was CD4+ T cells sorted from PBMCs, obtained roughly 5 days after the first yellow fever vaccination. The receptor set was obtained from a man younger than 30 who received the YFV17D yellow fever vaccine.

This clonotype was recorded at least ten times. The chain joins TRBV7-9 to TRBJ1-1, with TRBD1 as a possible D gene (6 bases). CDR1 SEHNR and CDR2 FQNEAQ come from the germline V gene (reference sequence). Trimming cost V 6 bases and J 8 bases, with 10 bases left between them. CDR3 length equals 11 residues. The CDR3 loop is CASSLGGEAFF. As DNA, the CDR3 is TGTGCCAGCAGTCTAGGGGGGGAAGCTTTCTTT.

This clonotype was counted many times. The rearrangement links TRBV12-3 or TRBV12-4 to TRBJ1-4; D is ambiguous. The V and J ends lost 3 bases and 8 bases respectively, with 7 bases between them. The CDR3 extends over 12 amino acids. This chain's CDR3 is CASSFQPEKLFF. In nucleotides, the CDR3 is TGTGCCAGCAGTTTTCAGCCGGAAAAACTGTTTTTT.

The sample holds a few counts of this clonotype. This chain uses TRBV7-9 with TRBJ1-3; D perhaps matches TRBD1 (6 bases). CDR1 and CDR2 from the germline V gene are SEHNR and FQNEAQ (reference sequence). This CDR3 contains 15 residues. Between the trimmed V and J ends, which lost 6 bases and 0 bases, there was a span of 12 bases. CDR3 nucleotides: TGTGCCAGCAGAAAACAGGGTTACTCTGGAAACACCATATATTTT. Residues: CASRKQGYSGNTIYF.

The V and J genes are TRBV5-4 and TRBJ2-7, with TRBD2 identical over 13 bases. CDR3 length: 16 amino acids. The V gene's germline CDR1 is SGHNT and CDR2 YYREEE (reference sequence). V shed 4 bases, J shed 4 bases, and the junction held 8 bases outside the gene matches. The CDR3: CASSRILAGGLYEQYV. CDR3 DNA: TGTGCCAGCAGCCGGATACTAGCGGGGGGGCTATACGAGCAGTACGTC.

This chain joins TRBV4-2 and TRBJ2-1; D possibly corresponds to TRBD2 (6 bases). V shed 7 bases and J shed 3 bases, with 28 bases lying between them. CDR1 LGHNA and CDR2 YNFKEQ come from the germline V gene. The length of the CDR3 is 19 residues. The CDR3 loop reads CASTDRTSWGTLLYNEQFF. For the CDR3, the DNA is TGTGCCAGCACCGATCGAACTAGCTGGGGGACCCTCCTCTACAATGAGCAGTTCTTC.

This clonotype was picked up many times. This rearrangement joins TRBV28 to TRBJ1-2; a possible D gene is TRBD1 (5 bases). This CDR3 is 14 amino acids long. The germline V gene has CDR1 MDHEN and CDR2 SYDVKM. Between the trimmed V and J ends, which lost 7 bases and 7 bases, there was a span of 19 bases. This CDR3 is CASTGGPWGPGYTF. The CDR3 DNA is TGTGCCAGCACTGGGGGACCTTGGGGCCCTGGCTACACCTTC.

The CDR3 region is CASSQDRLPANTGELFF. In DNA form, the CDR3 reads TGCGCCAGCAGCCAAGATCGTCTACCCGCGAACACCGGGGAGCTGTTTTTT. The rearrangement uses TRBV4-1 and TRBJ2-2; D ambiguous. The CDR3 extends over 17 amino acids. The germline CDR1 and CDR2 sequences are MGHRA and YSYEKL. V gave up 0 bases and J gave up 0 bases, with 11 bases separating them.

This clonotype was observed many times. This rearrangement joins TRBV7-2 to TRBJ2-7, with a tentative D call TRBD2 (5 bases). Germline loops: CDR1 SGHTA, CDR2 FQGNSA. Trimming removed 5 bases from V and 1 base from J, with 12 bases in between. The CDR3 extends over 14 amino acids. CDR3 protein: CASSPPGFSYEQYV. In DNA, the CDR3 is TGTGCCAGCAGCCCGCCGGGGTTTTCCTACGAGCAGTACGTC.

The rearrangement links TRBV11-2 to TRBJ1-6; TRBD1 might be the D (6 bases). Germline CDR1 SGHAT, CDR2 FQNNGV. The CDR3 consists of 15 residues. Deletions cut 7 bases from V and 5 bases from J, with 15 bases between. CDR3 coding DNA: TGTGCCAGCACCCCCATACAGGGACATAATTCACCCCTCCACTTT. It codes for CASTPIQGHNSPLHF.

V usage is TRBV24-1 and J usage is TRBJ1-2; 11 bases align to TRBD1. The V segment lost 9 bases and the J segment 4 bases; nucleotides outside the gene matches: 9. The CDR3 runs 15 residues. Germline V CDR1 and CDR2: KGHDR, SFDVKD. The CDR3 is CATGQDRGLSYGYTF. CDR3 in DNA: TGTGCCACCGGACAGGACAGGGGGCTATCCTATGGCTACACCTTC.

The sample holds many counts of this clonotype. The chain recombines TRBV29-1 with TRBJ2-5; 9 bases match TRBD1. V lost 6 bases and J lost 5; bases outside the gene matches: 4. This CDR3 spans 12 amino acids. Per germline, CDR1 SQVTM and CDR2 ANQGSEA. CDR3 bases: TGCAGCGTCTGGACAGGGGCTGAGACCCAGTACTTC. Translation gives CSVWTGAETQYF.

This chain connects TRBV7-2 to TRBJ2-1; D is unresolved. The CDR3 runs to 15 residues. Trimming left V 1 base short and J 4 bases short, with 11 bases between. From germline, CDR1 is SGHTA and CDR2 FQGNSA. CDR3 region: CASSLGFSAYNEQFF. DNA for the CDR3: TGTGCCAGCAGCTTAGGGTTTTCTGCTTACAATGAGCAGTTCTTC. Variable domain in full (rest from reference TRBV7-2 and TRBJ2-1): GAGVSQSPSNKVTEKGKDVELRCDPISGHTALYWYRQSLGQGLEFLIYFQGNSAPDKSGLPSDRFSAERTGGSVSTLTIQRTQQEDSAVYLCASSLGFSAYNEQFFGPGTRLTVL.

In its sample, this clonotype was seen many times. The CDR3: CSARQGTDTQYF. The CDR3 bases are TGCAGTGCTAGACAGGGGACAGATACGCAGTATTTT. The chain uses TRBV20-1 and TRBJ2-3, with D possibly TRBD1 on 6 matching bases. This CDR3 contains 12 residues. V was clipped by 2 bases and J by 3 bases, with 6 bases between them. The germline V gene has CDR1 DFQATT and CDR2 SNEGSKA (reference sequence).

In its sample, this clonotype was seen a few times. The chain joins TRBV12-3 or TRBV12-4 to TRBJ1-5, with unresolved D. The CDR3 runs 15 residues. V lost 3 bases and J 5 bases, leaving 14 bases between the germline ends. The CDR3 region has the DNA TGTGCCAGCAGTTTCGGGGAATGGCCCCATCAGCCCCAGCATTTT. This codes for CASSFGEWPHQPQHF.

This clonotype was counted between two and nine times. J is TRBJ1-2 and V is TRBV5-1, with D uncertain. Trimming stripped 0 bases from V and 5 bases from J, with 17 bases between. Germline V gene lookup returns CDR1 SGHRS and CDR2 YFSETQ. The CDR3 is made up of 16 amino acids. The CDR3 DNA reads TGCGCCAGCAGCTTGGGTCCGGTATCGGCCCAGTATGGCTACACCTTC. As protein: CASSLGPVSAQYGYTF.

This clonotype was observed at least ten times. This chain joins TRBV7-2 and TRBJ2-5; 12 bases agree with TRBD2. This CDR3 comprises 16 residues. In germline, CDR1 is SGHTA, CDR2 FQGNSA. V was pared by 3 bases and J by 5 bases, with 7 bases of the junction left unmatched. CDR3 region: CASSFRLAGVGETQYF. CDR3 sequence (DNA): TGTGCCAGCAGCTTCCGACTAGCGGGGGTGGGGGAGACCCAGTACTTC. Filled out from reference TRBV7-2 and TRBJ2-5, the complete variable domain reads GAGVSQSPSNKVTEKGKDVELRCDPISGHTALYWYRQSLGQGLEFLIYFQGNSAPDKSGLPSDRFSAERTGGSVSTLTIQRTQQEDSAVYLCASSFRLAGVGETQYFGPGTRLLVL.